This T cell receptor beta chain is drawn from a study of human T cells and chemical hapten exposure. Time point reported: patch test 1, 2 weeks after DPC sensitization. Sample treatment: therapeutic diphenylcyclopropenone sensitization with weekly scalp DPC. One entry per CDR3 protein, called by TCRdb with MiXCR from the RACE reads. The sample gives more than 70,000 distinct CDR3 sequences, over 9.5% of which show up once; under 4% is in the top ten. This clonotype has just a few counts. The sequencing here drew on whole blood, taken in connection with sensitization to the hapten diphenylcyclopropenone (DPC). This sequence was found in a woman between 55 and 75 years old with alopecia areata. Some clones in this sample may be carry-over from other donors' samples.

CDR3 coding DNA: TGTGCCAGTAGTCTTCAAATCGGGGTTACCGGGGAGCTGTTTTTT. Translation: CASSLQIGVTGELFF. The chain uses TRBV19 and TRBJ2-2; a weak D match, TRBD2 (5 bases). The V end was cut by 5 bases, the J end by 5 bases, with 15 bases between. The CDR3 contains 15 residues. Germline V lookup: CDR1 LNHDA, CDR2 SQIVND (reference sequence).